These 2 T cell receptor beta chains share one sample of origin, sequenced in a study of blood T cells in healthy people across ages. A second about 6 to 12 cycle PCR used barcoded and J-beta primers. TCRdb recomputed calls from the 5' RACE reads with MiXCR, one row per CDR3 protein. The sample contains under 700,000 distinct CDR3 sequences, more than 20% of which appear only once. The same specimen was also included in a second study, on T cells of mothers and their children.

The sequenced material came from blood. These receptors originate from a boy under 18 in good health.

The chain recombines TRBV14 with TRBJ2-5; 10 bases map to TRBD2. The J call may be in error: the DNA end matches TRBJ2-1 better. This CDR3 spans 15 amino acids. Germline CDR1 reads SGHDN; CDR2 reads FVKESK. The CDR3 bases are TGTGCCAGCAGCCCATGGACTAGCGGCACCAATGAGCAGTTCTTC. It is translated as CASSPWTSGTNEQFF.

The chain's CDR3 is CASSRTEGRTEAFF. In DNA form, the CDR3 reads TGTGCCAGCAGTAGGACTGAAGGCCGGACTGAAGCTTTCTTT. The chain joins TRBV7-8 to TRBJ1-1; D gene unclear. CDR1 and CDR2 from the germline V gene are SGHVS and FQNEAQ. V was shortened by 6 bases and J by 5 bases, with 16 bases between the two germline ends. The CDR3 consists of 14 residues.